What follows are 20 T cell receptor beta chains derived from one specimen sequenced in a study of early T cells in non-severe SARS-CoV-2 infection. Via MiXCR, TCRdb re-called the 5' RACE reads, giving one row per CDR3 protein. The sample comprises fewer than 80,000 distinct CDR3 sequences, approximately 10% of which are singletons, and around 11% rests with the top ten. The sequences come from whole blood, collected at baseline. These receptors all come from an adult who was a healthcare worker with PCR-confirmed SARS-CoV-2 infection or an uninfected control (not recorded which).

V gene TRBV10-3 combines with J gene TRBJ1-2; D remains ambiguous. The CDR3 loop spans 16 amino acids. V gave up 7 bases and J gave up 7 bases, with 25 bases separating them. Germline CDR1 and CDR2: ENHRY and SYGVKD. The CDR3 is CAIKITSGSNYLGYTF. The CDR3 DNA is TGTGCCATCAAGATTACGTCCGGGTCAAACTATCTTGGCTACACCTTC.

The table lists this clonotype with many counts. The chain links TRBV12-3 or TRBV12-4 to TRBJ1-1; 7 bases match TRBD1. The CDR3 covers 11 residues. V was clipped by 6 bases and J by 10 bases; unmatched bases: 5. The CDR3 spells CASSPGGSAFF. The CDR3 region has the DNA TGTGCCAGCAGCCCAGGGGGTTCAGCTTTCTTT.

This clonotype was seen a few times. The rearrangement joins TRBV7-2 to TRBJ2-3, with a tentative D call TRBD2 (7 bases). The CDR3 has 15 residues. V shed 6 bases and J shed 0 bases, with 13 bases lying between them. CDR1 is SGHTA, CDR2 FQGNSA, per germline. CDR3 bases: TGTGCCAGCAGAGGTGGCGGGGGCAGCACAGATACGCAGTATTTT. Protein sequence: CASRGGGGSTDTQYF. The full variable domain, completed using reference TRBV7-2 and TRBJ2-3, is GAGVSQSPSNKVTEKGKDVELRCDPISGHTALYWYRQSLGQGLEFLIYFQGNSAPDKSGLPSDRFSAERTGGSVSTLTIQRTQQEDSAVYLCASRGGGGSTDTQYFGPGTRLTVL.

The J gene is TRBJ1-1, the V gene TRBV6-2 or TRBV6-3; weak D call: TRBD1 (6 bases). Germline V gives CDR1 MNHEY, CDR2 SVGEGT. Trimming shortened V by 5 bases and J by 8 bases, and 9 bases separated the two germline ends. The CDR3 runs to 11 residues. The CDR3 protein is CASSIDREAFF. The CDR3 DNA sequence: TGTGCCAGCAGTATTGACAGGGAAGCTTTCTTT.

CDR3 in amino acids: CASSADRTGNQPQHF. CDR3 coding DNA: TGTGCCAGCAGCGCAGACAGGACGGGCAATCAGCCCCAGCATTTT. This rearrangement joins TRBV6-1 to TRBJ1-5; tentatively, D is TRBD1 (6 bases). The CDR3 is made up of 15 amino acids. Trimming removed 6 bases from V and 2 bases from J, with 14 bases in between. CDR1 is MNHNS, CDR2 SASEGT, per germline.

This clonotype was picked up a small number of times. The rearrangement uses TRBV29-1 and TRBJ2-1, with D possibly TRBD2 on 5 matching bases. This CDR3 is 12 amino acids long. The V and J ends lost 4 bases and 4 bases respectively, with 8 bases between them. The germline CDR1 and CDR2 sequences are SQVTM and ANQGSEA. The DNA for the CDR3 is TGCAGCGTTGGACTACTATACAATGAGCAGTTCTTC. Encoded protein: CSVGLLYNEQFF.

The chain combines TRBV7-2 with TRBJ2-7, with D possibly TRBD1 on 6 matching bases. This CDR3 spans 14 amino acids. The V gene's germline CDR1 is SGHTA and CDR2 FQGNSA. V lost 2 bases, J lost 0 bases, and 8 bases lay in between. The CDR3: CASSLTGTSYEQYF. The CDR3 DNA reads TGTGCCAGCAGCTTAACAGGGACCTCCTACGAGCAGTACTTC.

This clonotype was counted between two and nine times. This chain uses TRBV12-3 or TRBV12-4 with TRBJ2-7; D call uncertain. This CDR3 spans 12 amino acids. Trimming cost V 8 bases and J 1 base, with 9 bases left between them. The CDR3 here is CASGPASYEQYF. In nucleotides, the CDR3 is TGTGCCAGCGGTCCGGCGTCCTACGAGCAGTACTTC.

V and J are TRBV6-5 and TRBJ2-2, with TRBD1 identical over 11 bases. CDR3 length equals 15 residues. Germline loops: CDR1 MNHEY, CDR2 SVGAGI. V was pared by 6 bases and J by 6 bases, with 6 bases of the junction left unmatched. CDR3 protein: CASRRDRGMPGELFF. The CDR3 coding sequence is TGTGCCAGCAGGCGGGACAGGGGGATGCCCGGGGAGCTGTTTTTT.

In its sample, this clonotype was seen once. The V and J genes are TRBV11-3 and TRBJ2-5; 8 bases agree with TRBD1. Unmatched junction bases numbered 4, after V lost 5 bases and J lost 2 bases. CDR3 length: 14 residues. From germline, CDR1 is SGHNT and CDR2 YENEEA. This CDR3 is CASSPGQGQETQYF. CDR3 bases: TGTGCCAGCAGCCCCGGACAGGGACAAGAGACCCAGTACTTC.

The rearrangement links TRBV20-1 to TRBJ1-1; D gene uncertain. CDR3 size: 12 residues. Between the trimmed V and J ends, which lost 0 bases and 7 bases, there was a span of 9 bases. CDR1 and CDR2 from the germline V gene are DFQATT and SNEGSKA (reference sequence). The CDR3 region is CSAREARDEAFF. CDR3 sequence (DNA): TGCAGTGCTAGAGAGGCTCGTGATGAAGCTTTCTTT.

The chain carries TRBV12-3 or TRBV12-4 and TRBJ2-7; D gene uncertain. This CDR3 comprises 12 residues. V was trimmed by 4 bases and J by 2 bases, leaving 6 bases between them. The CDR3 spells CASSSRPYEQYF. The DNA for the CDR3 is TGTGCCAGCAGTTCTCGGCCCTACGAGCAGTACTTC.

In this sample, this clonotype turned up many times. The rearrangement uses TRBV20-1 and TRBJ1-1; maybe TRBD1 (5 bases). Deletions cut 6 bases from V and 4 bases from J, with 12 bases between. Germline V lookup: CDR1 DFQATT, CDR2 SNEGSKA (reference sequence). The CDR3 has 12 amino acids. DNA of the CDR3: TGCAGTGCAGCCCGGGGGGGCACTGAAGCTTTCTTT. This encodes CSAARGGTEAFF.

This clonotype was picked up a small number of times. This chain joins TRBV10-1 and TRBJ2-1, with D unclear. CDR3 size: 12 residues. Between the trimmed V and J ends, which lost 2 bases and 7 bases, there was a span of 6 bases. Germline loops: CDR1 WNHNN, CDR2 SYGVQD (reference sequence). CDR3 sequence: CASSETTNEQFF. The CDR3 DNA reads TGCGCCAGCAGTGAGACAACGAATGAGCAGTTCTTC.

In DNA form, the CDR3 reads TGTGCCAGCAGCAAAAGGGGACCGTCTGGAAACACCATATATTTT. Translating gives CASSKRGPSGNTIYF. V and J are TRBV7-8 and TRBJ1-3, with a possible D match to TRBD1 (5 bases). V lost 5 bases, J lost 1 base, and 12 bases lay in between. In germline, CDR1 is SGHVS, CDR2 FQNEAQ. The CDR3 is made up of 15 amino acids. The full variable domain, in which reference TRBV7-8 and TRBJ1-3 provide the parts outside the CDR3, is GAGVSQSPRYKVAKRGQDVALRCDPISGHVSLFWYQQALGQGPEFLTYFQNEAQLDKSGLPSDRFFAERPEGSVSTLKIQRTQQEDSAVYLCASSKRGPSGNTIYFGEGSWLTVV.

V is TRBV20-1 and J is TRBJ2-3, with 11 bases lining up with TRBD2. V lost 0 bases and J lost 6; bases outside the gene matches: 11. This CDR3 contains 17 residues. In germline, CDR1 is DFQATT, CDR2 SNEGSKA (reference sequence). Here the CDR3 DNA reads TGCAGTGCTAGAGATTTTAGGGCTAGCGGGGGGAAGGATACGCAGTATTTT. Amino acids: CSARDFRASGGKDTQYF.

This rearrangement joins TRBV5-6 to TRBJ2-2; D perhaps matches TRBD1 (5 bases). CDR1 is SGHDT, CDR2 YYEEEE, per germline. The CDR3 runs to 13 residues. Trimming removed 3 bases at V and 4 bases at J, with 7 bases between. This chain's CDR3 is CASSSGSTGELFF. CDR3 coding DNA: TGTGCCAGCAGCTCAGGGTCCACCGGGGAGCTGTTTTTT.

This clonotype was detected a few times. The chain joins TRBV5-1 to TRBJ1-1; D not certain. Germline CDR1 reads SGHRS; CDR2 reads YFSETQ. The V gene lost 7 bases and the J gene lost 3 bases, with 19 bases spanning the gap. This CDR3 spans 15 amino acids. CDR3 coding DNA: TGCGCCAGCGGAGTAGAGACCAGTTCATACACTGAAGCTTTCTTT. Its translation is CASGVETSSYTEAFF.

The chain links TRBV7-9 to TRBJ1-5; D gene unclear. Looked up from germline, CDR1 is SEHNR and CDR2 is FQNEAQ (reference sequence). V lost 4 bases, J lost 3 bases, and 4 bases lay in between. The CDR3 is 12 residues long. CDR3 in DNA: TGTGCCAGCAGCTCCAACAATCAGCCCCAGCATTTT. Its protein is CASSSNNQPQHF.

The chain has TRBV29-1 and TRBJ2-3; weak D call: TRBD2 (5 bases). The CDR3 is made up of 14 amino acids. V lost 4 bases and J lost 3, with 14 bases in between. The germline CDR1 and CDR2 sequences are SQVTM and ANQGSEA. The DNA of the CDR3 is TGCAGCGTTGGGAGGAACGTAGGGACAGATACGCAGTATTTT. Translating it yields CSVGRNVGTDTQYF.